A single sample gave rise to the 25 T cell receptor beta chains below, sequenced in a study of T cell repertoires in cytomegalovirus infection. TCRdb independently ran MiXCR on the reads; one entry per CDR3 protein. The table records approximately 290,000 distinct CDR3 sequences, over 20% of them present only once. Sequenced sample: PBMCs. The receptors here all came from a human donor in good health (CMV status not recorded). Some clones in this sample may be carry-over from other donors' samples.

V is TRBV14 and J is TRBJ1-1, with D possibly TRBD1 on 5 matching bases. V was shortened by 3 bases and J by 4 bases, with 15 bases between the two germline ends. Looked up from germline, CDR1 is SGHDN and CDR2 is FVKESK. This CDR3 is built from 15 residues. The CDR3 is CASSHRLGVGTEAFF. The CDR3 DNA sequence: TGTGCCAGCAGCCACCGGCTGGGGGTGGGCACTGAAGCTTTCTTT.

This clonotype was detected only a few times. The rearrangement links TRBV15 to TRBJ1-1; TRBD1 matches 7 bases. The V segment lost 0 bases and the J segment 5 bases; nucleotides outside the gene matches: 9. Germline V gives CDR1 LNHNV, CDR2 YYDKDF (reference sequence). The CDR3 is 16 residues long. CDR3 region: CATSRDEQGWETEAFF. DNA of the CDR3: TGTGCCACCAGCAGAGATGAACAGGGGTGGGAGACTGAAGCTTTCTTT. Looking up the rest from reference TRBV15 and TRBJ1-1 gives the full variable domain: DAMVIQNPRYQVTQFGKPVTLSCSQTLNHNVMYWYQQKSSQAPKLLFHYYDKDFNNEADTPDNFQSRRPNTSFCFLDIRSPGLGDTAMYLCATSRDEQGWETEAFFGQGTRLTVV.

The rearrangement uses TRBV7-2 and TRBJ1-2; D unresolved. The CDR3 has 14 amino acids. Per germline, CDR1 SGHTA and CDR2 FQGNSA. Trimming removed 4 bases from V and 2 bases from J, with 11 bases in between. CDR3 in amino acids: CASSSLTQNYGYTF. CDR3 nucleotide sequence: TGTGCCAGCAGCTCACTGACTCAAAACTATGGCTACACCTTC.

This clonotype has at least ten counts. V gene TRBV7-2 combines with J gene TRBJ1-4; D gene unclear. Germline CDR1 and CDR2: SGHTA and FQGNSA. There are 15 residues in the CDR3. V was clipped by 4 bases and J by 7 bases, with 16 bases between them. The CDR3 coding sequence is TGTGCCAGCAGCTCTCCTTGGGGAGAGTCTGAAAAACTGTTTTTT. Its translation is CASSSPWGESEKLFF. The whole variable domain, filled in from reference TRBV7-2 and TRBJ1-4, reads GAGVSQSPSNKVTEKGKDVELRCDPISGHTALYWYRQSLGQGLEFLIYFQGNSAPDKSGLPSDRFSAERTGGSVSTLTIQRTQQEDSAVYLCASSSPWGESEKLFFGSGTQLSVL.

This rearrangement joins TRBV5-1 to TRBJ1-2, with D unresolved. Germline assignment: CDR1 SGHRS and CDR2 YFSETQ. Trimming pared 0 bases from V and 7 bases from J, leaving 10 bases between. The CDR3 sequence is 13 residues long. The CDR3 loop reads CASSLGGSSGYTF. The CDR3 DNA reads as TGCGCCAGCAGCTTGGGCGGAAGCAGTGGCTACACCTTC. The whole variable domain, remainder taken from reference TRBV5-1 and TRBJ1-2, is KAGVTQTPRYLIKTRGQQVTLSCSPISGHRSVSWYQQTPGQGLQFLFEYFSETQRNKGNFPGRFSGRQFSNSRSEMNVSTLELGDSALYLCASSLGGSSGYTFGSGTRLTVV.

This chain joins TRBV7-2 and TRBJ1-1, with D possibly being TRBD1 (5 bases). Between the trimmed V and J ends, which lost 5 bases and 6 bases, there was a span of 16 bases. The CDR3 has 14 residues. Germline V gene data show CDR1 as SGHTA and CDR2 as FQGNSA. The CDR3 loop is CASSQMGVYAEAFF. CDR3 bases: TGTGCCAGCAGCCAAATGGGGGTTTACGCTGAAGCTTTCTTT.

The V call is TRBV29-1, the J call TRBJ2-5; D is ambiguous. The CDR3 runs to 14 residues. V was cut by 2 bases and J by 0 bases, with 10 bases left in between. CDR1 is SQVTM, CDR2 ANQGSEA, per germline. The CDR3 loop is CSVEPLSDQETQYF. In DNA form, the CDR3 reads TGCAGCGTTGAACCCTTGTCAGACCAAGAGACCCAGTACTTC.

The table lists this clonotype with many counts. This chain links TRBV6-6 with TRBJ2-5, with D possibly matching TRBD1 (6 bases). Trimming stripped 2 bases from V and 4 bases from J, with 20 bases between. This CDR3 region has 17 residues. Germline V gene sequence: CDR1 MNHNY, CDR2 SVGAGI (reference sequence). This CDR3 is CASSYQGFGQGIETQYF. CDR3 sequence (DNA): TGTGCCAGCAGTTACCAGGGGTTCGGGCAGGGAATAGAGACCCAGTACTTC.

In this sample, this clonotype turned up a few times. The chain has TRBV12-3 or TRBV12-4 and TRBJ2-2, with 9 bases lining up with TRBD2. There are 16 residues in the CDR3. V was pared by 2 bases and J by 5 bases, with 6 bases of the junction left unmatched. The CDR3 DNA reads as TGTGCCAGCAGTTTAATAGCGGGAGATGGGACCGGGGAGCTGTTTTTT. It yields the protein CASSLIAGDGTGELFF.

This clonotype was found a few times. The chain employs TRBV6-2 or TRBV6-3 and TRBJ1-5; a possible D gene is TRBD1 (6 bases). This CDR3 region has 16 residues. CDR1 and CDR2 from the germline V gene are MNHEY and SVGEGT. V was cut by 2 bases and J by 1 base, with 12 bases left in between. CDR3 in amino acids: CASSYPGAGSNQPQHF. The CDR3 nucleotides are TGTGCCAGCAGTTACCCAGGGGCAGGAAGCAATCAGCCCCAGCATTTT.

This clonotype occurred a few times. The chain is built from TRBV19 and TRBJ2-3; D perhaps matches TRBD2 (5 bases). Trimming took 4 bases from V and 3 from J, leaving 14 bases between them. Germline V gene sequence: CDR1 LNHDA, CDR2 SQIVND (reference sequence). The CDR3 covers 15 residues. CDR3: CASSSRRWETDTQYF. The CDR3 DNA is TGTGCCAGTAGTAGTCGGCGATGGGAGACAGATACGCAGTATTTT.

In its sample, this clonotype was seen many times. The V and J genes are TRBV6-2 or TRBV6-3 and TRBJ2-1; possibly TRBD1 or TRBD2 for D (5 bases each). Germline-derived CDR1 and CDR2 are MNHEY and SVGEGT. V lost 6 bases, J lost 3 bases, and 15 bases lay in between. The CDR3 contains 15 residues. This CDR3 is CASRDAGTVYNEQFF. The CDR3 DNA follows: TGTGCCAGCAGGGACGCCGGGACGGTCTACAATGAGCAGTTCTTC.

This clonotype was detected ten times or more. V gene TRBV7-2 combines with J gene TRBJ1-2; 11 nucleotides line up with TRBD1. Germline lookup yields CDR1 SGHTA and CDR2 FQGNSA. The CDR3 is made up of 15 amino acids. V was pared by 5 bases and J by 6 bases, with 8 bases of the junction left unmatched. The CDR3 DNA sequence: TGTGCCAGCAGCCTCCCCCGGGACAGGGGGGATGGCTACACCTTC. Translated, it gives CASSLPRDRGDGYTF.

In DNA, the CDR3 is TGCGCCAGCAGACAGGGTACCGAGACACCCTGCACAGATACGCAGTATTTT. This translates into CASRQGTETPCTDTQYF. The chain has TRBV23-1 and TRBJ2-3, with TRBD1 as a possible D gene (6 bases). TRBV23-1 is assigned to the ORF class and has an uncertain function. Between the trimmed V and J ends, which lost 6 bases and 1 base, there was a span of 20 bases. This CDR3 contains 17 residues.

This clonotype came up a few times. The chain has TRBV5-6 and TRBJ2-1, with 7 bases identical to TRBD2. The trim removed 3 bases at V and 8 bases at J, leaving 11 bases unmatched. The CDR3 consists of 15 residues. Germline CDR1 SGHDT, CDR2 YYEEEE. The CDR3 here is CASSWVLAAMDEQFF. The CDR3 bases are TGTGCCAGCAGCTGGGTGCTAGCGGCTATGGATGAGCAGTTCTTC.

This clonotype came up many times. The V gene is TRBV7-2, the J gene TRBJ2-1, with 7 bases matching TRBD2. The CDR3 is made up of 15 amino acids. The germline gives CDR1 SGHTA, CDR2 FQGNSA. The J segment lost 5 bases and the V segment lost 5 bases, leaving 9 bases of the junction unmatched. The CDR3 sequence is CASSRASGTHNEQFF. The CDR3 nucleotides are TGTGCCAGCAGCCGAGCTAGCGGAACCCACAATGAGCAGTTCTTC.

In DNA, the CDR3 is TGTGCCAGCAGCACTCCGGGACTAGCGGAAAGAGAGACCCAGTACTTC. Protein product: CASSTPGLAERETQYF. The chain combines TRBV7-9 with TRBJ2-5, with 11 bases that match TRBD2. This CDR3 has 16 residues. Germline lookup yields CDR1 SEHNR and CDR2 FQNEAQ (reference sequence). Trimming cost V 5 bases and J 4 bases; bases outside gene matches: 9.

The V and J genes are TRBV28 and TRBJ1-1, with TRBD1 as a possible D gene (5 bases). The CDR3 is 15 residues long. The germline V gene encodes CDR1 MDHEN and CDR2 SYDVKM. V lost 6 bases and J 0 bases, leaving 14 bases between the germline ends. CDR3 coding DNA: TGTGCCAGCAGGGGGCGGAAAGTCTTGAACACTGAAGCTTTCTTT. It specifies CASRGRKVLNTEAFF.

This clonotype was recorded many times. The CDR3 region has the DNA TGTGCCAGCAGCCCCGCTGAGGGGGGCACAGATACGCAGTATTTT. Translated, it gives CASSPAEGGTDTQYF. This chain joins TRBV7-2 and TRBJ2-3; D is possibly TRBD1 (6 bases). The CDR3 is made up of 15 amino acids. V lost 5 bases and J 1 base, leaving 13 bases between the germline ends. Germline V CDR1 and CDR2: SGHTA, FQGNSA.

The chain uses TRBV4-3 and TRBJ1-2; D gene unclear. This CDR3 contains 14 residues. Trimming cost V 0 bases and J 4 bases, with 9 bases left between them. Germline loops: CDR1 LGHNA, CDR2 YSLEER. CDR3 amino acids: CASSQEGQAYGYTF. CDR3 DNA sequence: TGCGCCAGCAGCCAAGAAGGGCAGGCCTATGGCTACACCTTC.

This clonotype came up a few times. The chain has TRBV20-1 and TRBJ2-7; D remains ambiguous. CDR1 is DFQATT and CDR2 is SNEGSKA in the germline V gene (reference sequence). The CDR3 length is 13 residues. V was shortened by 1 base and J by 4 bases, with 11 bases between the two germline ends. The CDR3 nucleotides read TGCAGTGCTAGAGGGTATGCCGGATACGAGCAGTACTTC. Protein sequence: CSARGYAGYEQYF.

In this sample, this clonotype turned up a few times. V and J are TRBV15 and TRBJ2-3, with 15 bases identical to TRBD2. The junction had 4 bases not matched to a gene; V was cut back by 3 bases and J by 3 bases. CDR3 length: 17 amino acids. Germline CDR1 LNHNV, CDR2 YYDKDF (reference sequence). The CDR3 region has the DNA TGTGCCACCAGCAGTGACGGGACTAGCGGGAGGACAGATACGCAGTATTTT. Translation: CATSSDGTSGRTDTQYF.

This clonotype has ten or more counts. This chain connects TRBV2 to TRBJ1-2, with 11 bases fitting TRBD1. V gave up 0 bases and J gave up 6 bases; unmatched junction bases: 3. The length of the CDR3 is 15 residues. CDR1 is SNHLY and CDR2 is FYNNEI in the germline V gene. DNA for the CDR3: TGTGCCAGCAGTGAAGCTCCGGGACAGGGGGATGGCTACACCTTC. Its protein is CASSEAPGQGDGYTF.

This clonotype turned up a few times. The chain employs TRBV5-4 and TRBJ2-7; 8 bases line up with TRBD1. The CDR3 is 15 amino acids. The trim removed 0 bases at V and 4 bases at J, leaving 6 bases unmatched. CDR1 and CDR2 from the germline V gene are SGHNT and YYREEE (reference sequence). The CDR3 loop reads CASSLVGRGLYEQYF. DNA for the CDR3: TGTGCCAGCAGCTTGGTAGGCAGGGGGCTATACGAGCAGTACTTC.

This clonotype was detected a few times. The V gene is TRBV6-4, the J gene TRBJ2-1, with 10 bases fitting TRBD1. V trimming: 3 bases; J trimming: 8 bases; junction bases outside the gene matches: 10. The CDR3 runs to 16 residues. CDR1 is MRHNA, CDR2 SNTAGT, per germline. The CDR3 loop reads CASSDWDRGGVDEQFF. CDR3 bases: TGTGCCAGCAGTGATTGGGACAGGGGTGGTGTGGATGAGCAGTTCTTC.